The 7 T cell receptor beta chains below all came from one sample that was sequenced in a study of control samples from healthy donors and cancer patients. The assay was immunoSEQ multiplex PCR, and TCRdb's table has in-frame clones only and misses some. The profile shows about 40,000 clones, around 90% of them singletons. Sequences were obtained from blood. These receptors originate from a woman aged 45-60 years in good health.

J is TRBJ2-1 and V is TRBV7-9; 8 positions agree with TRBD1. The V and J ends lost 2 bases and 5 bases, in that order; junction bases with no gene match: 8. From germline, CDR1 is SEHNR and CDR2 FQNEAQ (reference sequence). The CDR3 has 16 amino acids. The CDR3 DNA follows: TGTGCCAGCAGCTTAACCTCCGGGACAGGTAACAATGAGCAGTTCTTC. Residues: CASSLTSGTGNNEQFF.

The genes are TRBV12-5 and TRBJ1-1, with TRBD1 identical over 10 bases. The V gene end was trimmed by 5 bases and the J gene end by 5 bases; junction bases not matched to a gene: 5. Germline V CDR1 and CDR2: LGHNT, FRNRAP. This CDR3 comprises 14 residues. The CDR3 protein is CASGQRQGATEAFF. CDR3 bases: TGTGCTAGTGGTCAACGACAGGGGGCAACTGAAGCTTTCTTT.

The chain uses TRBV6-2 or TRBV6-3 and TRBJ1-1, with D maybe TRBD1 (5 bases). CDR1 and CDR2 (germline): MNHEY, SVGEGT. This CDR3 spans 17 amino acids. Trimming removed 5 bases at V and 0 bases at J, with 19 bases between. For the CDR3, the DNA is TGTGCCAGCAGTACGGGGGGTAAGAAATTGATGAACACTGAAGCTTTCTTT. This sequence encodes CASSTGGKKLMNTEAFF.

The chain recombines TRBV7-3 with TRBJ2-5, with 7 bases that match TRBD1. This CDR3 is 14 amino acids long. V lost 5 bases and J lost 1; bases outside the gene matches: 4. CDR1 is SGHTA and CDR2 is FQGTGA in the germline V gene. CDR3 region: CASSPTGTQETQYF. CDR3 sequence (DNA): TGTGCCAGCAGCCCGACAGGGACCCAAGAGACCCAGTACTTC. The full variable domain, completed using reference TRBV7-3 and TRBJ2-5, is GAGVSQTPSNKVTEKGKYVELRCDPISGHTALYWYRQSLGQGPEFLIYFQGTGAADDSGLPNDRFFAVRPEGSVSTLKIQRTERGDSAVYLCASSPTGTQETQYFGPGTRLLVL.

The V call is TRBV28, the J call TRBJ1-5; D gene uncertain. Looked up from germline, CDR1 is MDHEN and CDR2 is SYDVKM. V lost 4 bases to trimming and J lost 9 bases, with 7 bases between them. This CDR3 has 11 amino acids. This CDR3 reads CASSSPTPQHF. The CDR3 bases are TGTGCCAGCAGTTCTCCAACGCCCCAGCATTTT. The full variable domain, completed using reference TRBV28 and TRBJ1-5, is DVKVTQSSRYLVKRTGEKVFLECVQDMDHENMFWYRQDPGLGLRLIYFSYDVKMKEKGDIPEGYSVSREKKERFSLILESASTNQTSMYLCASSSPTPQHFGDGTRLSIL.

This chain joins TRBV6-6 and TRBJ1-5, with D unclear. This CDR3 spans 13 amino acids. The ends were cut back, 5 bases at V and 2 bases at J, with 7 bases in the middle. CDR1 and CDR2 (germline): MNHNY, SVGAGI (reference sequence). The CDR3 region is CASSATGNQPQHF. CDR3 nucleotide sequence: TGTGCCAGCAGTGCGACGGGCAATCAGCCCCAGCATTTT.

The J gene is TRBJ2-3, the V gene TRBV2, with D uncertain. CDR3 length equals 13 residues. Per germline, CDR1 SNHLY and CDR2 FYNNEI. V dropped 4 bases and J dropped 2 bases, with 7 bases sitting between them. The CDR3 coding sequence is TGTGCCAGCAGTGTCGGGTACACAGATACGCAGTATTTT. Residues: CASSVGYTDTQYF. Full variable domain (remainder filled in from reference TRBV2 and TRBJ2-3): EPEVTQTPSHQVTQMGQEVILRCVPISNHLYFYWYRQILGQKVEFLVSFYNNEISEKSEIFDDQFSVERPDGSNFTLKIRSTKLEDSAMYFCASSVGYTDTQYFGPGTRLTVL.